Below, 13 T cell receptor beta chains from the same sample are listed, as sequenced in a study of regulatory T cells in long-lasting Graves disease. Time point given: newly diagnosed GD, antithyroid drugs for less than 3 months. RNA extracted from PBMCs served as the sequencing template. To make TCR beta libraries, researchers used iRepertoire HTBI primers and Arm-PCR of CDR3 regions. TCRdb re-called the multiplex PCR reads through MiXCR, storing one row per CDR3 protein. The sample contains over 200,000 distinct CDR3 sequences, around 18% of which appear only once. The sample was also reused in another study, on T cells in Graves' hyperthyroidism and ophthalmopathy.

The specimen was peripheral blood mononuclear cells (PBMCs), collected at new diagnosis, from a patient treated with antithyroid drugs. Receptors originate from a woman aged 25 to 39 with Graves disease.

This clonotype was found many times. This chain connects TRBV2 to TRBJ2-5, with 7 nucleotides matching TRBD1. CDR1 is SNHLY and CDR2 is FYNNEI in the germline V gene. This CDR3 is built from 12 residues. Trimming cost V 6 bases and J 8 bases; bases outside gene matches: 6. Here the CDR3 DNA reads TGTGCCAGCAGCTGGACAGGCGGAACCCAGTACTTC. Its protein is CASSWTGGTQYF.

This clonotype showed up many times. Its ends do not fully match the called genes, so a read error is possible. The J gene is TRBJ1-2, the V gene TRBV6-1; perhaps TRBD1 as D (6 bases). Per germline, CDR1 MNHNS and CDR2 SASEGT. The CDR3 is 14 residues long. The CDR3 bases are TGTGCCACCAAAACCCGGGGGCGCTTCTATGGTTACACCTTC. Residues: CATKTRGRFYGYTF.

The rearrangement uses TRBV11-2 and TRBJ2-7; 7 positions match TRBD2. The trim removed 0 bases at V and 11 bases at J, leaving 4 bases unmatched. The germline gives CDR1 SGHAT, CDR2 FQNNGV. The CDR3 has 12 residues. The CDR3 DNA reads as TGTGCCAGCAGCTTAGAGGACGGGAGGAAGTACTTC. It is translated as CASSLEDGRKYF.

J is TRBJ1-6 and V is TRBV4-2; 7 bases line up with TRBD1. The CDR3 totals 17 residues. The germline CDR1 and CDR2 sequences are LGHNA and YNFKEQ. Trimming took 4 bases from V and 5 from J; bases not matched to a gene: 11. CDR3 nucleotide sequence: TGTGCCAGCAGCCGCCTTAGGGACAGCAAAAATAATTCACCCCTCCACTTT. It specifies CASSRLRDSKNNSPLHF.

This clonotype showed up many times. The V call is TRBV12-3 or TRBV12-4, the J call TRBJ1-1; D is unclear. V was shortened by 2 bases and J by 0 bases, with 4 bases between the two germline ends. The CDR3 is 13 residues long. The CDR3 region has the DNA TGTGCCAGCAGTTTAAAGATGAACACTGAAGCTTTCTTT. The encoded protein is CASSLKMNTEAFF.

A few counts support this clonotype. This chain links TRBV5-4 with TRBJ2-1; 10 nucleotides match TRBD2. This CDR3 is 16 amino acids long. V was pared by 0 bases and J by 7 bases, with 7 bases of the junction left unmatched. Germline CDR1 is SGHNT and CDR2 is YYREEE (reference sequence). CDR3 bases: TGTGCCAGCAGCTTGGCTCCAGCGGGGGGGATAAATGAGCAGTTCTTC. This sequence encodes CASSLAPAGGINEQFF.

V usage is TRBV20-1 and J usage is TRBJ2-3; 8 bases align to TRBD2. The CDR3 extends over 15 amino acids. Germline V gene lookup returns CDR1 DFQATT and CDR2 SNEGSKA (reference sequence). Trimming at V came to 6 bases and at J to 2 bases, leaving 10 bases not matched to a gene. CDR3 amino acids: CSASGRGGNTDTQYF. The CDR3 DNA is TGCAGTGCATCTGGACGGGGGGGCAACACAGATACGCAGTATTTT.

As regards this clonotype: This may be a read error, as it is one base from a much larger clone. The J gene is TRBJ1-1, the V gene TRBV9; maybe TRBD1 (6 bases). This CDR3 region has 12 residues. Germline V lookup: CDR1 SGDLS, CDR2 YYNGEE. V was clipped by 0 bases and J by 11 bases, with 11 bases between them. The chain's CDR3 is CASSVEEGDAFF. The CDR3, as DNA: TGTGCCAGCAGCGTAGAGGAGGGGGATGCTTTCTTT.

A remark on this clonotype: A single base separates this from a much larger clone, so it may be a read error. The CDR3 region has the DNA TGTGCCAGCAGTGCCCGGGGAGAAGAGACCCAGTACTTC. Translation gives CASSARGEETQYF. The J gene is TRBJ2-5, the V gene TRBV11-2; D is possibly TRBD2 (5 bases). The CDR3 is made up of 13 amino acids. From germline, CDR1 is SGHAT and CDR2 FQNNGV. V lost 6 bases and J 3 bases, leaving 11 bases between the germline ends.

This clonotype was picked up many times. The J gene is TRBJ2-7, the V gene TRBV10-3; D possibly corresponds to TRBD2 (5 bases). Germline V gene sequence: CDR1 ENHRY, CDR2 SYGVKD. The CDR3 is 15 amino acids. Deletions cut 2 bases from V and 1 base from J, with 12 bases between. CDR3 nucleotides: TGTGCCATCAGTGAGCCCTGGACGGGATCCTACGAGCAGTACTTC. Its translation is CAISEPWTGSYEQYF.

V gene TRBV2 combines with J gene TRBJ2-1, with 10 bases lining up with TRBD2. Germline assignment: CDR1 SNHLY and CDR2 FYNNEI. The V and J ends lost 5 bases and 4 bases, in that order; junction bases with no gene match: 11. CDR3 length equals 17 residues. The CDR3 DNA reads TGTGCCAGCAGTCCCCTGCCGGCTAGCGGGGGTTACAATGAGCAGTTCTTC. The encoded protein is CASSPLPASGGYNEQFF.

V and J are TRBV5-6 and TRBJ2-7, with 7 bases fitting TRBD2. Germline CDR1 and CDR2: SGHDT and YYEEEE. The CDR3 sequence is 14 residues long. V lost 0 bases to trimming and J lost 4 bases; unmatched junction nucleotides: 4. CDR3 nucleotides: TGTGCCAGCAGCTTGGCGACGGGGGGTTACGAGCAGTACTTC. Translating it yields CASSLATGGYEQYF.

This sequence joins TRBV29-1 and TRBJ2-7; maybe TRBD2 (5 bases). The CDR3 is 13 residues long. CDR1 is SQVTM and CDR2 is ANQGSEA in the germline V gene. V gave up 1 base and J gave up 3 bases, with 10 bases separating them. The CDR3 DNA sequence: TGCAGCGTTGAAGTCGGGGTCGGCTACGAGCAGTACTTC. Residues: CSVEVGVGYEQYF.